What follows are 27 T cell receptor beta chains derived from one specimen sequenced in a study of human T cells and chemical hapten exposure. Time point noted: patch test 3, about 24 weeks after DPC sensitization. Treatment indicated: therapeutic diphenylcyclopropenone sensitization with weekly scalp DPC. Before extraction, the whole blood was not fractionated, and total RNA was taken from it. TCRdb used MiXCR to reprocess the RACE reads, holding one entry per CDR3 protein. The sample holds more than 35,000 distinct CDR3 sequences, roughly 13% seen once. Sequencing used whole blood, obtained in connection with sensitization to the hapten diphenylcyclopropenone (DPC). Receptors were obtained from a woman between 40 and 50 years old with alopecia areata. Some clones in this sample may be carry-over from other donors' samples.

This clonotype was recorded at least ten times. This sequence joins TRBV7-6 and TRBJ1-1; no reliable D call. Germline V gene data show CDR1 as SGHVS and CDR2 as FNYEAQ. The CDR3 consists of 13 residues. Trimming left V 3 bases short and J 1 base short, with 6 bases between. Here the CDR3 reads CASSFQENTEAFF. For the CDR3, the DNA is TGTGCCAGCAGCTTTCAAGAGAACACTGAAGCTTTCTTT.

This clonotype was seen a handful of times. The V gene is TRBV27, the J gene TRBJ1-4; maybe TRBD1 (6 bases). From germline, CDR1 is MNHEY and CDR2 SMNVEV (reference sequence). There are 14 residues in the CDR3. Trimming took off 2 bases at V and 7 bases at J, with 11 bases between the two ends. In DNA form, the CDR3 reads TGTGCCAGCAGTTTAACAGGGTGGAGTGAAAAACTGTTTTTT. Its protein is CASSLTGWSEKLFF. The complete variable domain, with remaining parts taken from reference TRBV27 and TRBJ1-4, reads EAQVTQNPRYLITVTGKKLTVTCSQNMNHEYMSWYRQDPGLGLRQIYYSMNVEVTDKGDVPEGYKVSRKEKRNFPLILESPSPNQTSLYFCASSLTGWSEKLFFGSGTQLSVL.

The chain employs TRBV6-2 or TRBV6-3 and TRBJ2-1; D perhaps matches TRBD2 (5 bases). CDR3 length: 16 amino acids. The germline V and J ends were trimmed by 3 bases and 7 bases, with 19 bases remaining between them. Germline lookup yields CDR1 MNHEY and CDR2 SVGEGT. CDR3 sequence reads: CASSYRLAPSGNEQFF. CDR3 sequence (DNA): TGTGCCAGCAGTTATCGGCTAGCCCCCTCGGGGAATGAGCAGTTCTTC.

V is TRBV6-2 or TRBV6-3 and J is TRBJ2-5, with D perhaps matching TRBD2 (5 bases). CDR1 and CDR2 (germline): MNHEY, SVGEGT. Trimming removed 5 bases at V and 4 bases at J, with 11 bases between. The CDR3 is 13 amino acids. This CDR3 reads CASSSTRAETQYF. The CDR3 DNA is TGTGCCAGCAGTAGTACTAGAGCAGAGACCCAGTACTTC.

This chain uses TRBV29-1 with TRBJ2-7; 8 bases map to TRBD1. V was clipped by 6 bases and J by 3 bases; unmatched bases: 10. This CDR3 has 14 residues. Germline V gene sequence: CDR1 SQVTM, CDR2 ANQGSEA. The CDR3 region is CSVPSGQGHYEQYF. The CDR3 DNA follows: TGCAGCGTGCCCTCAGGACAGGGACACTACGAGCAGTACTTC.

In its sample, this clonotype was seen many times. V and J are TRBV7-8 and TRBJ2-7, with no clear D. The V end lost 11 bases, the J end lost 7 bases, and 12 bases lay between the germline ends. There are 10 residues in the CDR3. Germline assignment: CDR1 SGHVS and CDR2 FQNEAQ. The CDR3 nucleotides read TGTGCCCGCCGCCTGAGGGAGCAGTACTTC. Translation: CARRLREQYF.

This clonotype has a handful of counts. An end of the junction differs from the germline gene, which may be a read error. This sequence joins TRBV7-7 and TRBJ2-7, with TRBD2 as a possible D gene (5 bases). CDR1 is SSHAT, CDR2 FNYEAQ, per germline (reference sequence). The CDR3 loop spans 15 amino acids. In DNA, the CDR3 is TGTGCTAGCAGCTTCGCCCGGGGTCTAGCCTACGAGCAGTACTTC. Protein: CASSFARGLAYEQYF.

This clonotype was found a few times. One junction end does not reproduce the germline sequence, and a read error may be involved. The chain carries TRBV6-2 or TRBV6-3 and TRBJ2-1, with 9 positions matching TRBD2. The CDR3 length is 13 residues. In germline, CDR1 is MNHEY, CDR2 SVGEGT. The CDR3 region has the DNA TGTGCCAGCGGAACTAGCGGGTACAATGGGCAGTTCTTC. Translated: CASGTSGYNGQFF.

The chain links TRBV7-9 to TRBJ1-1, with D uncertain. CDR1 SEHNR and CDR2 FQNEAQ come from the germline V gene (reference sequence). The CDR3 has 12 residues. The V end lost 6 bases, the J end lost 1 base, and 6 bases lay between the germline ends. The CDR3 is CASRSQNTEAFF. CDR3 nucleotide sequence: TGTGCCAGCAGAAGCCAGAACACTGAAGCTTTCTTT.

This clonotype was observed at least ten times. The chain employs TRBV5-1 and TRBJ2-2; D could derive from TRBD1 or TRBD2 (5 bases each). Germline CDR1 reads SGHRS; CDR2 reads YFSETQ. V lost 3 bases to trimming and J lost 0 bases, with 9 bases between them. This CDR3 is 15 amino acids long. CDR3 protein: CASSSGQTNTGELFF. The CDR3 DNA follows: TGCGCCAGCAGCTCGGGGCAGACGAACACCGGGGAGCTGTTTTTT.

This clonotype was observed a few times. The CDR3 nucleotides are TGTGCCAGCAGTTTAATCGGTCTCGAGCAGTACTTC. Encoded protein: CASSLIGLEQYF. The chain joins TRBV28 to TRBJ2-7; D unclear. The CDR3 spans 12 residues. CDR1 is MDHEN, CDR2 SYDVKM, per germline. Trimming cost V 2 bases and J 6 bases, with 8 bases left between them.

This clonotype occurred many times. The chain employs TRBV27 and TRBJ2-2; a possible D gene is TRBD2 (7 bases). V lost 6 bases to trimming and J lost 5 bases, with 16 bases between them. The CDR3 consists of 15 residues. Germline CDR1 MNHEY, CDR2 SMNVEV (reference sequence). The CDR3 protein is CASSLRGARTGELFF. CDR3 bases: TGTGCCAGCAGCCTCCGGGGGGCGAGAACCGGGGAGCTGTTTTTT.

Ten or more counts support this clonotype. This CDR3 is CASSLLAGGSNEQFF. The CDR3 bases are TGCGCCAGCAGCTTACTTGCGGGAGGTAGCAATGAGCAGTTCTTC. The gene calls are TRBV5-1 and TRBJ2-1, with 8 bases matching TRBD2. The germline V gene has CDR1 SGHRS and CDR2 YFSETQ. V gave up 2 bases and J gave up 6 bases; unmatched junction bases: 7. The CDR3 covers 15 residues.

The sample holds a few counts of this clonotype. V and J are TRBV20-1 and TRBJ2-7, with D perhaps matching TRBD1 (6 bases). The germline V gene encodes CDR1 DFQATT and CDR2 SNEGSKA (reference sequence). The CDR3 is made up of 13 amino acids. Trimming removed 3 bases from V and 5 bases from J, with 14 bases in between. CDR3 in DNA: TGCAGTGCTAGTAGACAGGCCCGTAACGAGCAGTACTTC. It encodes CSASRQARNEQYF.

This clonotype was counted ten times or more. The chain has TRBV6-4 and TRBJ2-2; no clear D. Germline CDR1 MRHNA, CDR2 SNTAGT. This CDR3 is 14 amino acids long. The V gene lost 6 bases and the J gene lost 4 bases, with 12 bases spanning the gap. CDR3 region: CASRKERITGELFF. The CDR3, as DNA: TGTGCCAGCAGAAAGGAACGGATCACCGGGGAGCTGTTTTTT.

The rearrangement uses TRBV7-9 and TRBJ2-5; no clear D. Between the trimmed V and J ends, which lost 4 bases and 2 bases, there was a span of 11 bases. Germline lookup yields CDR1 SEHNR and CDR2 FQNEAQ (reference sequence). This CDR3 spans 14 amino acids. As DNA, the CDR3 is TGTGCCAGCAGCTCCCGGGCTTCACAAGAGACCCAGTACTTC. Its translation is CASSSRASQETQYF.

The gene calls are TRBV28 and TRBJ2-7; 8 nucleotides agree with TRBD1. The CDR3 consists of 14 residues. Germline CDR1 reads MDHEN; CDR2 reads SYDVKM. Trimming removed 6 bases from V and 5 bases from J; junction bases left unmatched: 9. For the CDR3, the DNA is TGTGCCAGCAGCTCGACAGGGGAAACCCACGAGCAGTACTTC. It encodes CASSSTGETHEQYF. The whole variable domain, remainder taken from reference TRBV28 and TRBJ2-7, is DVKVTQSSRYLVKRTGEKVFLECVQDMDHENMFWYRQDPGLGLRLIYFSYDVKMKEKGDIPEGYSVSREKKERFSLILESASTNQTSMYLCASSSTGETHEQYFGPGTRLTVT.

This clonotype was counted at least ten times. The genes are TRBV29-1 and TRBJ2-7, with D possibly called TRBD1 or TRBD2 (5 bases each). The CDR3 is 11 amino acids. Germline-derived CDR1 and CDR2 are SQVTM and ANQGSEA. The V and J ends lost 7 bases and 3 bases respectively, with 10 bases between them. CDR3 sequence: CSGGRDYEQYF. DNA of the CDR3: TGCAGCGGGGGACGGGACTACGAGCAGTACTTC.

The CDR3 bases are TGTGCCAGCAGTTTTCGGGGGACAGGGGTTTCGCCCCAGCATTTT. Residues: CASSFRGTGVSPQHF. This chain uses TRBV28 with TRBJ1-5, with 10 bases fitting TRBD1. Germline CDR1 is MDHEN and CDR2 is SYDVKM. V dropped 3 bases and J dropped 9; count of bases not matched to a gene: 8. CDR3 length: 15 amino acids. Supplemented by reference TRBV28 and TRBJ1-5, the full variable domain reads DVKVTQSSRYLVKRTGEKVFLECVQDMDHENMFWYRQDPGLGLRLIYFSYDVKMKEKGDIPEGYSVSREKKERFSLILESASTNQTSMYLCASSFRGTGVSPQHFGDGTRLSIL.

The CDR3, as DNA: TGTGCCAGCAGCGATGACAGGGGGAGTGGGGCCAACGTCCTGACTTTC. Encoded protein: CASSDDRGSGANVLTF. The V and J genes are TRBV28 and TRBJ2-6; 9 bases match TRBD1. Germline lookup yields CDR1 MDHEN and CDR2 SYDVKM. V shed 6 bases and J 3 bases; nucleotides not matched to a gene: 6. This CDR3 region has 16 residues.

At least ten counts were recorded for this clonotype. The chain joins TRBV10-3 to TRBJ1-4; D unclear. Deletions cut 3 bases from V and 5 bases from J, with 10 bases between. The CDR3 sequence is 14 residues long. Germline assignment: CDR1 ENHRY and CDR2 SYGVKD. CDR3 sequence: CAISDGVLNEKLFF. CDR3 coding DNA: TGTGCCATCAGTGATGGGGTTCTAAATGAAAAACTGTTTTTT.

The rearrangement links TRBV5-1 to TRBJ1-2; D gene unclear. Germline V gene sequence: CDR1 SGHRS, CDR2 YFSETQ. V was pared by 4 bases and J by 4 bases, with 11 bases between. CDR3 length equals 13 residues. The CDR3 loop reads CASSVDGSYGYTF. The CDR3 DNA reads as TGCGCCAGCAGCGTGGACGGGAGCTATGGCTACACCTTC.

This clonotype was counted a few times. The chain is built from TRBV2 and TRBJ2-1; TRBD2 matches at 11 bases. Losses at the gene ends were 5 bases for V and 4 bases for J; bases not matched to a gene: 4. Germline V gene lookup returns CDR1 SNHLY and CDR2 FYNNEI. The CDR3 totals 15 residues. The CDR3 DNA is TGTGCCAGCAGTTCCACTAGCGGGGGTTACAATGAGCAGTTCTTC. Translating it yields CASSSTSGGYNEQFF.

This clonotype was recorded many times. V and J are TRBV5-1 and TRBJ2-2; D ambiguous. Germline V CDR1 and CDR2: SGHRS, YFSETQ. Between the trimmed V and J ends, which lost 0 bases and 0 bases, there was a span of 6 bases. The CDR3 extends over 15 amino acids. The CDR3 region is CASSLGRTNTGELFF. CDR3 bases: TGCGCCAGCAGCTTGGGACGGACGAACACCGGGGAGCTGTTTTTT.

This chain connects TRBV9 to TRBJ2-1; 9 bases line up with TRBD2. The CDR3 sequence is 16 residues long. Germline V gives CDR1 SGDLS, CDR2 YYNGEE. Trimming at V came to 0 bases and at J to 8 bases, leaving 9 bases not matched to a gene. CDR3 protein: CASSVVAGGPSDEQFF. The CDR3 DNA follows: TGTGCCAGCAGCGTAGTTGCGGGAGGGCCATCCGATGAGCAGTTCTTC.

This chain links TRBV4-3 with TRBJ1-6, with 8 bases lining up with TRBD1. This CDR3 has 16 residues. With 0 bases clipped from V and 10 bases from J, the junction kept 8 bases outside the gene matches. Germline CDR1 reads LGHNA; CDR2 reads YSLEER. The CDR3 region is CASSQDADRDRSPLHF. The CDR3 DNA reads TGCGCCAGCAGCCAAGATGCGGACAGGGATAGGTCACCCCTCCACTTT.

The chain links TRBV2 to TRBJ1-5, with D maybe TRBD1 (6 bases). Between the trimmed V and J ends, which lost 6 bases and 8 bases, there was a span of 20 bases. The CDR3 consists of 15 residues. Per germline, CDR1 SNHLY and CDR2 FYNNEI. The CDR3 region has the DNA TGTGCCAGCAGCTTACAGGGAACCCTTCGAGAGCCCCAGCATTTT. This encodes CASSLQGTLREPQHF.